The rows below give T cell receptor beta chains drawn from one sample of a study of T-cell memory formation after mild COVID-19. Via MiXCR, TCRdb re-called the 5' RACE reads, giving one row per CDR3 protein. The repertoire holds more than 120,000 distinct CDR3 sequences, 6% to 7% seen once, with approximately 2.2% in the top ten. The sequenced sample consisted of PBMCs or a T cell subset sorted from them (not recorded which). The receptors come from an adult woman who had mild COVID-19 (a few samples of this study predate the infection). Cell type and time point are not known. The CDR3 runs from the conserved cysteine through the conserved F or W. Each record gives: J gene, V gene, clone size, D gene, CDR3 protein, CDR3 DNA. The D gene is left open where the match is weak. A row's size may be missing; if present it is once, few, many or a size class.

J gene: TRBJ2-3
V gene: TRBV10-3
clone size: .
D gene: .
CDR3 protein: CAISERTDTDTQYF
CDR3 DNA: TGTGCCATCAGTGAAAGGACAGACACAGATACGCAGTATTTT

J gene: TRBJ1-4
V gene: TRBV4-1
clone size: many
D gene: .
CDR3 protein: CASSQDGGRLGNEKLFF
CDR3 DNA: TGCGCCAGCAGCCAAGACGGGGGGCGGCTAGGCAATGAAAAACTGTTTTTT

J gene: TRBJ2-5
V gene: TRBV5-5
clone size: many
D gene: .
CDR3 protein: CASSLYHGGETQYF
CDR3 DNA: TGTGCCAGCAGCTTGTACCACGGGGGAGAGACCCAGTACTTC

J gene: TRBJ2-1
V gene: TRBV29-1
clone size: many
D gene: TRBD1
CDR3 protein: CSVSDRGKYNEQFF
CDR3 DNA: TGCAGCGTCTCTGACAGGGGGAAGTACAATGAGCAGTTCTTC

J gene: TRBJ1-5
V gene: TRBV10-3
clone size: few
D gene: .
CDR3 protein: CAIGPRSNQPQHF
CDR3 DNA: TGTGCCATTGGACCTCGTAGCAATCAGCCCCAGCATTTT

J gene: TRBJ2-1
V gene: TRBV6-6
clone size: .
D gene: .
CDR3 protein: CASKGQPSDEQFF
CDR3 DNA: TGTGCCAGCAAGGGACAGCCTAGCGATGAGCAGTTCTTC

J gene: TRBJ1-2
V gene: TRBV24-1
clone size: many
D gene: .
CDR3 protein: CATSDLGARGYTF
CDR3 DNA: TGTGCCACCAGTGATCTAGGGGCGCGCGGCTACACCTTC

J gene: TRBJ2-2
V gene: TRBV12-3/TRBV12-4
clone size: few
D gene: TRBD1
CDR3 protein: CASRPLGQQNTGELFF
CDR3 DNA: TGTGCCAGCAGACCGCTGGGACAGCAAAACACCGGGGAGCTGTTTTTT

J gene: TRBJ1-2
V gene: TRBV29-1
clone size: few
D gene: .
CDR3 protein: CSVEAELSYTF
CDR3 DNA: TGCAGCGTTGAAGCTGAACTTAGCTACACCTTC

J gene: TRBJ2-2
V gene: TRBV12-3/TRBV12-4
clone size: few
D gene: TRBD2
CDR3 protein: CASSLRGEFGELFF
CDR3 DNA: TGTGCCAGCAGTTTGCGGGGGGAGTTCGGGGAGCTGTTTTTT

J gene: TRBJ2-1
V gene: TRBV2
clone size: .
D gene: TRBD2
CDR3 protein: CASSELGSAGGTEQFF
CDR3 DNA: TGTGCCAGCAGTGAACTTGGGTCAGCGGGAGGAACTGAGCAGTTCTTC

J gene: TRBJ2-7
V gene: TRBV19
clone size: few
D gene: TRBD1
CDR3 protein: CASSIFEGQGADEQYF
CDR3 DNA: TGTGCCAGTAGTATCTTCGAGGGACAGGGGGCGGACGAGCAGTACTTC

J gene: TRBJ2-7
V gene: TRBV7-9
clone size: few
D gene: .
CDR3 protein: CASSDRNRDEQYF
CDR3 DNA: TGTGCCAGCAGCGACCGAAACAGGGACGAGCAGTACTTC

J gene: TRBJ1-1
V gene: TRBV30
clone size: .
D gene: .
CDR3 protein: CAWSRGEGQAFF
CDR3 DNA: TGTGCCTGGAGCCGCGGGGAGGGACAAGCTTTCTTT

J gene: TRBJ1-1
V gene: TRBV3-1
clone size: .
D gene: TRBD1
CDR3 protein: CASSQGQGNTEAFF
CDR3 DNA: TGTGCCAGCAGCCAAGGACAGGGGAACACTGAAGCTTTCTTT

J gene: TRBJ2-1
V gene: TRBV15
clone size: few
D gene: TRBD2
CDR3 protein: CATSRDLGLAGDFYNEQFF
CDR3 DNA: TGTGCCACCAGCAGAGATTTGGGACTAGCGGGAGATTTCTACAATGAGCAGTTCTTC

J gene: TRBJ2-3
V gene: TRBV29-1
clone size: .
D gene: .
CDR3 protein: CSVEESTDTQYF
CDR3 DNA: TGCAGCGTTGAAGAAAGCACAGATACGCAGTATTTT

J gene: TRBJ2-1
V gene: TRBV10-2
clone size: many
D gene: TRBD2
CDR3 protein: CASREGLAGYNEQFF
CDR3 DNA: TGCGCCAGCAGAGAGGGACTAGCGGGGTACAATGAGCAGTTCTTC

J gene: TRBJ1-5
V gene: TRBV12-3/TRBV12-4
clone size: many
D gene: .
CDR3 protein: CASTPFVNSNQPQHF
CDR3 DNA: TGTGCCAGCACCCCCTTTGTGAATAGCAATCAGCCCCAGCATTTT

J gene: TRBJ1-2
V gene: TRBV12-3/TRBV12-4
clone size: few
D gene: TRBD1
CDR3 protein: CATSKPGQDYGYTF
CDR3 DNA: TGTGCCACCTCGAAGCCGGGACAGGACTATGGCTACACCTTC

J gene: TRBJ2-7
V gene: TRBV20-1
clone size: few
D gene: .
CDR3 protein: CSARWRESEQYF
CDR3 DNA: TGCAGTGCTAGATGGAGGGAGTCCGAGCAGTACTTC

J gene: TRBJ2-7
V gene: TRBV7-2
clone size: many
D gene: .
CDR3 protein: CASGSRGNYEQYF
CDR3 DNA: TGTGCCAGCGGGTCAAGGGGGAATTACGAGCAGTACTTC

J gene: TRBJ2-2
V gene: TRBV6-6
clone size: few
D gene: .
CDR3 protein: CASSWTALANTGELFF
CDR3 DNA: TGTGCCAGCAGTTGGACAGCCCTCGCGAACACCGGGGAGCTGTTTTTT

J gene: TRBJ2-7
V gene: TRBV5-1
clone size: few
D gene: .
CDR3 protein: CASSPSDGVGDEQYF
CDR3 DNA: TGCGCCAGCAGCCCGTCGGACGGAGTTGGGGACGAGCAGTACTTC

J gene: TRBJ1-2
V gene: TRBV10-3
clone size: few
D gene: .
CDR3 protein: CAISVRPLNANYGYTF
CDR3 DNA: TGTGCCATCAGTGTACGACCCCTCAACGCTAACTATGGCTACACCTTC

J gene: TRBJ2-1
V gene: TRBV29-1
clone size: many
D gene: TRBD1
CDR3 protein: CSAKGQGAGEQFF
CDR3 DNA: TGCAGCGCTAAGGGACAGGGGGCTGGTGAGCAGTTCTTC

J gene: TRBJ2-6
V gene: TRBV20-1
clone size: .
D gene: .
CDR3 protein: CSAQRAGGANVLTF
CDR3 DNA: TGCAGTGCCCAAAGGGCGGGAGGGGCCAACGTCCTGACTTTC

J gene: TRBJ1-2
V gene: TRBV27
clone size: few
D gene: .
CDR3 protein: CASRLGRGTYGYTF
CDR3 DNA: TGTGCCAGCAGATTGGGTAGGGGCACCTATGGCTACACCTTC

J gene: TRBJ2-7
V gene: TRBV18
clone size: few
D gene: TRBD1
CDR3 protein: CASSGDSKLYEQYF
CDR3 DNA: TGTGCCAGCTCGGGGGACAGTAAATTGTACGAGCAGTACTTC

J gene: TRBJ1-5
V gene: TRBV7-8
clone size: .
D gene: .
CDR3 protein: CASSLGLSLKNNQPQHF
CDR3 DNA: TGTGCCAGCAGCTTAGGCCTCAGCCTAAAAAACAATCAGCCCCAGCATTTT

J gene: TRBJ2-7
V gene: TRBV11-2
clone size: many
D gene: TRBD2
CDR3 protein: CASRYIAGSSYEQYF
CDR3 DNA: TGTGCCAGCAGATATATAGCGGGAAGCTCCTACGAGCAGTACTTC

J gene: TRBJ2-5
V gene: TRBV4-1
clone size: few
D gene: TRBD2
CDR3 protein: CASSLRSSGGSQETQYF
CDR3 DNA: TGCGCCAGCAGCCTTCGCTCTAGCGGGGGGTCTCAAGAGACCCAGTACTTC

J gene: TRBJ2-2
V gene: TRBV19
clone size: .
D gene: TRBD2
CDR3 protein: CASFKAGVSTWELFF
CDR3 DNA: TGTGCCAGCTTTAAAGCGGGAGTTTCGACCTGGGAGCTGTTTTTT

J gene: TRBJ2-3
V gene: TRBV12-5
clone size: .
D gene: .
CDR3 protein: CASGLGITDTQYF
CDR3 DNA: TGTGCTAGTGGTTTGGGCATCACAGATACGCAGTATTTT

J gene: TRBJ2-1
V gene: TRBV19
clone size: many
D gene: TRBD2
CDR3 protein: CASSIGGLAGVDNEQFF
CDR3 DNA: TGTGCCAGTAGTATCGGAGGTCTAGCGGGAGTTGACAATGAGCAGTTCTTC

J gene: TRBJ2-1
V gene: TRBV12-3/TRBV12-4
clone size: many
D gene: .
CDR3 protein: CASRQRDNEQFF
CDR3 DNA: TGTGCCAGCAGACAGAGAGACAATGAGCAGTTCTTC

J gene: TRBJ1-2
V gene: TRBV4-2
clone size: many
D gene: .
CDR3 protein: CASSQDGIADYGYTF
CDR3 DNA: TGTGCCAGCAGCCAAGATGGGATCGCGGACTATGGCTACACCTTC

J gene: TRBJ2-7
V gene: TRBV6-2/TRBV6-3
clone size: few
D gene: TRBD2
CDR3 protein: CASRPSGKGDEQYF
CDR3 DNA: TGTGCCAGCAGACCTAGCGGGAAAGGCGACGAGCAGTACTTC

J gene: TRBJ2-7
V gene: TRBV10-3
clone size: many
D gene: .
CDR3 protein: CAISESGQREQYF
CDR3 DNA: TGTGCCATCAGTGAGTCGGGACAAAGGGAGCAGTACTTC

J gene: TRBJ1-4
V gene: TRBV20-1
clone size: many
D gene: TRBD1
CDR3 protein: CSARGRQGGEKLFF
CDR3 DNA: TGCAGTGCTAGAGGTCGACAGGGGGGTGAAAAACTGTTTTTT

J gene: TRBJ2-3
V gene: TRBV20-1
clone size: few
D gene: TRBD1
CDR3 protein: CSAARRQGAGDTQYF
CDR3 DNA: TGCAGTGCCGCCCGGAGGCAGGGGGCGGGAGATACGCAGTATTTT

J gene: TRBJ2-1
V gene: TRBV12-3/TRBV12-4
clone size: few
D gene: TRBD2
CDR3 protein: CASSPSGGLAGDSYNEQFF
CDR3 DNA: TGTGCCAGCAGTCCCTCAGGCGGACTAGCGGGAGACTCCTACAATGAGCAGTTCTTC

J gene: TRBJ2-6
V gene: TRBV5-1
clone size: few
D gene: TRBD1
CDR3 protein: CASTTLAGQAPSGANVLTF
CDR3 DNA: TGCGCCAGCACCACCCTGGCGGGACAGGCCCCCTCTGGGGCCAACGTCCTGACTTTC

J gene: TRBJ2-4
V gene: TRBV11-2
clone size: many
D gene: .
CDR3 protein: CASSLVSIGSLAKNIQYF
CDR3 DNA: TGTGCCAGCAGCTTAGTCTCAATAGGGTCCTTAGCCAAAAACATTCAGTACTTC

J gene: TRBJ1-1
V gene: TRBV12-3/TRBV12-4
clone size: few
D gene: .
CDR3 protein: CASSLVSGNTEAFF
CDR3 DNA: TGTGCCAGCAGTTTAGTAAGCGGGAACACTGAAGCTTTCTTT

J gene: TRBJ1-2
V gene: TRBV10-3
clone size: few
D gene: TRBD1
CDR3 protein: CANGQGANYGYTF
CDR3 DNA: TGTGCCAACGGACAGGGTGCTAACTATGGCTACACCTTC

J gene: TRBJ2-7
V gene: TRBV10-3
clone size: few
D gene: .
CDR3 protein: CAIREDPTASEQYF
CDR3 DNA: TGTGCCATCAGGGAAGATCCGACAGCCTCCGAGCAGTACTTC

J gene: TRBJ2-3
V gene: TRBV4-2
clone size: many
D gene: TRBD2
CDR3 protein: CASSQSGTSGGTDTQYF
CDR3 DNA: TGTGCCAGCAGCCAAAGCGGGACTAGCGGAGGCACAGATACGCAGTATTTT